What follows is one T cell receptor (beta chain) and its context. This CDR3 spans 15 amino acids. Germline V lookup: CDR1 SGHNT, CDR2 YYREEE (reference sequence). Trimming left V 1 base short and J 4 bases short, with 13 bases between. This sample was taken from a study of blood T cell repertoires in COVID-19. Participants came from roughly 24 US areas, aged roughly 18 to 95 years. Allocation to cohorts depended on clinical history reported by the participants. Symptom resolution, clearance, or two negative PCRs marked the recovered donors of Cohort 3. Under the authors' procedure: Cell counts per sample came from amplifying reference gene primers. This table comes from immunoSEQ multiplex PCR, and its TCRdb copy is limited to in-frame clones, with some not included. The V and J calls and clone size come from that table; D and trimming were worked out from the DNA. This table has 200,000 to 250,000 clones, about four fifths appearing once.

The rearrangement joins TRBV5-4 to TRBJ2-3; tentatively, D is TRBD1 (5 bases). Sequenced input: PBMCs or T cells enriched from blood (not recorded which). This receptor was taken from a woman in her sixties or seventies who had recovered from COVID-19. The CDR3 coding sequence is TGTGCCAGCAGCTTGTCATACAGGTTGTCAGATACGCAGTATTTT. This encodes CASSLSYRLSDTQYF.